The 21 T cell receptor beta chains presented below share a single source sample, sequenced in a study of T cell clones after liver transplantation. The repertoire was sequenced with immunoSEQ multiplex PCR; TCRdb's copy has only in-frame clones and lacks some. The sample consists of 85,000 to 110,000 clones, about 86% of them appearing once. The input for sequencing was CD4+ T cells from blood, taken around 44 months after liver transplant. All receptors derive from a human patient who received a liver transplant. Some T cells may be supplied by the graft donor.

The V gene is TRBV4-2, the J gene TRBJ2-7; a possible D gene is TRBD1 (5 bases). This CDR3 spans 15 amino acids. The V end was cut by 1 base, the J end by 2 bases, with 12 bases between. Germline CDR1 and CDR2: LGHNA and YNFKEQ. The CDR3 DNA reads as TGTGCCAGCAGCCAAGTATGGCAGGGCCCCTACGAGCAGTACTTC. This codes for CASSQVWQGPYEQYF.

V is TRBV11-2 and J is TRBJ2-5; TRBD2 agrees at 12 bases. There are 17 residues in the CDR3. Germline CDR1 and CDR2: SGHAT and FQNNGV. Trimming at V came to 1 base and at J to 6 bases, leaving 9 bases not matched to a gene. CDR3 in amino acids: CASSLARLGLAGQTQYF. For the CDR3, the DNA is TGTGCCAGCAGCTTAGCCCGTCTCGGACTAGCGGGGCAGACCCAGTACTTC.

The chain uses TRBV2 and TRBJ2-2, with 7 bases aligning to TRBD1. Germline lookup yields CDR1 SNHLY and CDR2 FYNNEI. This CDR3 spans 15 amino acids. The V gene end was trimmed by 8 bases and the J gene end by 1 base; junction bases not matched to a gene: 7. DNA of the CDR3: TGTGCCAGCTCCCTTAGGACAGGGAACACCGGGGAGCTGTTTTTT. This sequence encodes CASSLRTGNTGELFF.

The chain joins TRBV27 to TRBJ1-2; D remains ambiguous. V lost 3 bases, J lost 2 bases, and 10 bases lay in between. Germline V gene data show CDR1 as MNHEY and CDR2 as SMNVEV (reference sequence). The CDR3 sequence is 14 residues long. CDR3 DNA sequence: TGTGCCAGCAGTTTCCGCTCCGGGAACTATGGCTACACCTTC. This codes for CASSFRSGNYGYTF.

The chain carries TRBV5-8 and TRBJ2-3, with 9 bases matching TRBD2. V lost 4 bases, J lost 1 base, and 7 bases stayed unmatched. The CDR3 covers 16 residues. Germline lookup yields CDR1 SGHTS and CDR2 YDEGEE. Here the CDR3 DNA reads TGTGCCAGCAGCAAGGGGACTAGCCAGGGCACAGATACGCAGTATTTT. It encodes CASSKGTSQGTDTQYF.

The sample holds many counts of this clone. The gene calls are TRBV6-1 and TRBJ1-2; D call uncertain. The CDR3 is 12 amino acids. In germline, CDR1 is MNHNS, CDR2 SASEGT. The germline V and J ends were trimmed by 8 bases and 5 bases, with 12 bases remaining between them. The CDR3 reads CASAWERYGYTF. The CDR3 bases are TGTGCCAGCGCTTGGGAAAGGTATGGCTACACCTTC.

The chain carries TRBV7-2 and TRBJ2-1; 8 bases agree with TRBD1. The V gene's germline CDR1 is SGHTA and CDR2 FQGNSA. Trimming at V came to 5 bases and at J to 4 bases, leaving 4 bases not matched to a gene. CDR3 length: 14 amino acids. The CDR3 sequence: CASSEGQVYNEQFF. CDR3 in DNA: TGTGCCAGCAGCGAGGGACAGGTATACAATGAGCAGTTCTTC.

The rearrangement joins TRBV28 to TRBJ2-7, with 7 nucleotides matching TRBD1. There are 13 residues in the CDR3. In germline, CDR1 is MDHEN, CDR2 SYDVKM. The V gene end was trimmed by 6 bases and the J gene end by 6 bases; junction bases not matched to a gene: 8. The CDR3 DNA follows: TGTGCCAGCAGATCCGGGACAGCTCCCGAGCAGTACTTC. As protein: CASRSGTAPEQYF.

This rearrangement joins TRBV7-9 to TRBJ2-7; D possibly matches TRBD1 or TRBD2 (6 bases each). This CDR3 is built from 16 residues. V was cut by 5 bases and J by 4 bases, with 21 bases left in between. CDR1 and CDR2 (germline): SEHNR, FQNEAQ (reference sequence). CDR3 region: CASSRTIGGLMYEQYF. As DNA, the CDR3 is TGTGCCAGCAGCCGAACCATTGGGGGGCTAATGTACGAGCAGTACTTC.

A single count supports this clone. V usage is TRBV7-2 and J usage is TRBJ1-2; 8 bases align to TRBD1. The germline V gene has CDR1 SGHTA and CDR2 FQGNSA. The CDR3 runs to 16 residues. V gave up 3 bases and J gave up 2 bases; unmatched junction bases: 8. DNA of the CDR3: TGTGCCAGCAGCTTGGGGACAGGCGCTAAGAACTATGGCTACACCTTC. Translating gives CASSLGTGAKNYGYTF. The entire variable domain, with the rest obtained from reference TRBV7-2 and TRBJ1-2, is as follows: GAGVSQSPSNKVTEKGKDVELRCDPISGHTALYWYRQSLGQGLEFLIYFQGNSAPDKSGLPSDRFSAERTGGSVSTLTIQRTQQEDSAVYLCASSLGTGAKNYGYTFGSGTRLTVV.

This chain joins TRBV6-1 and TRBJ2-7; D is unresolved. This CDR3 contains 12 residues. The V and J ends lost 10 bases and 3 bases respectively, with 13 bases between them. CDR1 is MNHNS and CDR2 is SASEGT in the germline V gene. This CDR3 is CATHSRNYEQYF. CDR3 DNA sequence: TGTGCCACCCACAGCCGTAACTACGAGCAGTACTTC.

The chain has TRBV29-1 and TRBJ2-7; 9 bases map to TRBD2. The CDR3 is made up of 11 amino acids. V trimming: 6 bases; J trimming: 6 bases; junction bases outside the gene matches: 3. CDR1 and CDR2 (germline): SQVTM, ANQGSEA. As DNA, the CDR3 is TGCAGCGTGGCAGCGGGAGGCGAGCAGTACTTC. Translation gives CSVAAGGEQYF.

This CDR3 is CATFDSFSSGNTIYF. CDR3 bases: TGTGCCACCTTCGATTCGTTTAGCTCTGGAAACACCATATATTTT. The rearrangement joins TRBV7-2 to TRBJ1-3, with D unclear. Germline CDR1 reads SGHTA; CDR2 reads FQGNSA. Between the trimmed V and J ends, which lost 10 bases and 0 bases, there was a span of 16 bases. The CDR3 loop spans 15 amino acids.

The chain recombines TRBV7-2 with TRBJ2-7, with D perhaps matching TRBD1 (6 bases). CDR3 length equals 13 residues. Germline V lookup: CDR1 SGHTA, CDR2 FQGNSA. The ends were cut back, 0 bases at V and 3 bases at J, with 6 bases in the middle. DNA of the CDR3: TGTGCCAGCAGCTTAGCAGGGGGCTACGAGCAGTACTTC. This gives the protein CASSLAGGYEQYF.

V gene TRBV4-2 combines with J gene TRBJ1-6, with a possible D match to TRBD1 (6 bases). The CDR3 covers 14 residues. CDR1 LGHNA and CDR2 YNFKEQ come from the germline V gene. V was cut by 4 bases and J by 8 bases, with 12 bases left in between. The CDR3 sequence: CASSLRDIHSPLHF. CDR3 coding DNA: TGTGCCAGCAGCCTCCGGGACATCCATTCACCCCTCCACTTT.

The chain carries TRBV9 and TRBJ2-2, with 10 positions matching TRBD2. Trimming removed 6 bases from V and 4 bases from J; junction bases left unmatched: 12. There are 17 residues in the CDR3. Germline V gives CDR1 SGDLS, CDR2 YYNGEE. CDR3 protein: CASTWTSGSQSTGELFF. The CDR3 region has the DNA TGTGCCAGCACATGGACTAGCGGAAGTCAAAGCACCGGGGAGCTGTTTTTT. Variable domain in full (rest from reference TRBV9 and TRBJ2-2): DSGVTQTPKHLITATGQRVTLRCSPRSGDLSVYWYQQSLDQGLQFLIQYYNGEERAKGNILERFSAQQFPDLHSELNLSSLELGDSALYFCASTWTSGSQSTGELFFGEGSRLTVL.

V and J are TRBV6-1 and TRBJ1-5; TRBD1 might be the D (6 bases). The germline V gene has CDR1 MNHNS and CDR2 SASEGT. CDR3 length: 16 residues. The V end lost 4 bases, the J end lost 0 bases, and 13 bases lay between the germline ends. The CDR3 sequence is CASSAPGASSNQPQHF. CDR3 coding DNA: TGTGCCAGCAGTGCCCCGGGGGCCAGTAGCAATCAGCCCCAGCATTTT.

The sample holds one count of this clone. V is TRBV18 and J is TRBJ1-6; 9 bases fit TRBD1. This CDR3 region has 16 residues. V lost 2 bases to trimming and J lost 6 bases; unmatched junction nucleotides: 5. Germline V lookup: CDR1 KGHSH, CDR2 LQKENI. CDR3 residues: CASSPVKQGANSPLHF. The CDR3 DNA reads TGTGCCAGCTCACCAGTGAAACAGGGGGCTAATTCACCCCTCCACTTT.

The chain carries TRBV19 and TRBJ2-3, with D possibly TRBD2 on 6 matching bases. Germline V gives CDR1 LNHDA, CDR2 SQIVND (reference sequence). Trimming took 3 bases from V and 6 from J, leaving 10 bases between them. This CDR3 has 13 residues. For the CDR3, the DNA is TGTGCCAGTAGTATCGCGGGAAGGGATACGCAGTATTTT. This translates into CASSIAGRDTQYF.

The CDR3 coding sequence is TGTGCCACCAGGTCCGATATATCAGGGGGTGAAGCTTTCTTT. Protein product: CATRSDISGGEAFF. The chain carries TRBV15 and TRBJ1-1; TRBD1 aligns across 7 bases. Germline CDR1 is LNHNV and CDR2 is YYDKDF (reference sequence). CDR3 length equals 14 residues. V lost 6 bases, J lost 7 bases, and 11 bases stayed unmatched.

The chain uses TRBV7-2 and TRBJ2-3; 7 bases align to TRBD2. V gave up 5 bases and J gave up 0 bases; unmatched junction bases: 2. The CDR3 consists of 14 residues. The V gene's germline CDR1 is SGHTA and CDR2 FQGNSA. CDR3 region: CASSRSGSTDTQYF. The CDR3 DNA is TGTGCCAGCAGCCGTAGCGGGAGCACAGATACGCAGTATTTT.